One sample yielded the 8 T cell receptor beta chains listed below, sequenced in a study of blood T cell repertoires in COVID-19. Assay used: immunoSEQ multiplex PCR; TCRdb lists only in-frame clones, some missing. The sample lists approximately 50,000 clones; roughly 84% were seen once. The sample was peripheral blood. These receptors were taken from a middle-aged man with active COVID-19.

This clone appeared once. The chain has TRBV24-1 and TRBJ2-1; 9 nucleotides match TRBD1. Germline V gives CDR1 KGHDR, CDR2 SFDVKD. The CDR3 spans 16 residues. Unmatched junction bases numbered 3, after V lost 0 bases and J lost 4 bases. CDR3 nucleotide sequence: TGTGCCACCAGTGATTTGCACAGGGGGCAATACAATGAGCAGTTCTTC. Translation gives CATSDLHRGQYNEQFF.

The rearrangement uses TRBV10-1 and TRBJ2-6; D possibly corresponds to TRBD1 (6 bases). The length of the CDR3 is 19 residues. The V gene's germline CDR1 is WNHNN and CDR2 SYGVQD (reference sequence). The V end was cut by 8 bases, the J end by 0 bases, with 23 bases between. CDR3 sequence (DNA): TGCGCCAGCTCCCTAGCAGGACAGACTCACTGCTCTGGGGCCAACGTCCTGACTTTC. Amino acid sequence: CASSLAGQTHCSGANVLTF.

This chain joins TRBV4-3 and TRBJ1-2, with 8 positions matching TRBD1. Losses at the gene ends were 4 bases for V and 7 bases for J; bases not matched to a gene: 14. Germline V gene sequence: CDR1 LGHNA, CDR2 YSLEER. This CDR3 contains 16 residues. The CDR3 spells CASSLPLGQGAGGYTF. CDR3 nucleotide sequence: TGCGCCAGCAGCCTCCCCCTCGGGCAGGGGGCAGGTGGCTACACCTTC.

CDR3: CASSSDRKETQYF. The CDR3 DNA sequence: TGTGCCAGCAGTTCAGACAGGAAAGAGACCCAGTACTTC. The chain links TRBV2 to TRBJ2-5; TRBD1 might be the D (6 bases). Trimming cost V 5 bases and J 3 bases, with 10 bases left between them. CDR1 is SNHLY and CDR2 is FYNNEI in the germline V gene. This CDR3 comprises 13 residues.

CDR3 sequence (DNA): TGTGCCAGCAGTCGGGACAGGGGGCAGAGATTAACTGAAGCTTTCTTT. Its translation is CASSRDRGQRLTEAFF. This rearrangement joins TRBV28 to TRBJ1-1, with 12 bases fitting TRBD1. V dropped 5 bases and J dropped 5; count of bases not matched to a gene: 9. This CDR3 region has 16 residues. Germline CDR1 and CDR2: MDHEN and SYDVKM. The entire variable domain, with the rest obtained from reference TRBV28 and TRBJ1-1, is as follows: DVKVTQSSRYLVKRTGEKVFLECVQDMDHENMFWYRQDPGLGLRLIYFSYDVKMKEKGDIPEGYSVSREKKERFSLILESASTNQTSMYLCASSRDRGQRLTEAFFGQGTRLTVV.

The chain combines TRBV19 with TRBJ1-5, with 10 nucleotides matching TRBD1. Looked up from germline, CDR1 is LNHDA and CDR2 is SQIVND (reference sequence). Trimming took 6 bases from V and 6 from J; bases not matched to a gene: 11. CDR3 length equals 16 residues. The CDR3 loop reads CASSPGQGRGGQPQHF. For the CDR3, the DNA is TGTGCCAGTAGCCCGGGACAGGGGCGGGGGGGTCAGCCCCAGCATTTT. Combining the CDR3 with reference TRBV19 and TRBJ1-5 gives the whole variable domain DGGITQSPKYLFRKEGQNVTLSCEQNLNHDAMYWYRQDPGQGLRLIYYSQIVNDFQKGDIAEGYSVSREKKESFPLTVTSAQKNPTAFYLCASSPGQGRGGQPQHFGDGTRLSIL.

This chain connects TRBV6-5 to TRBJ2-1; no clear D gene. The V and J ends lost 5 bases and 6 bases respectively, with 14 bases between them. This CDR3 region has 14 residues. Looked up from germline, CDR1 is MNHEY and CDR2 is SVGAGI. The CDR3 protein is CASSRLGSSNEQFF. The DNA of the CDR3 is TGTGCCAGCAGTAGATTAGGTAGCAGCAATGAGCAGTTCTTC.

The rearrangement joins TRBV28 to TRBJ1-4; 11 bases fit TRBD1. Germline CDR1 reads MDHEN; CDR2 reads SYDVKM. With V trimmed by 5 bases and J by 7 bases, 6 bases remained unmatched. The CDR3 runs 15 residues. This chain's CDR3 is CASSLPGQGGEKLFF. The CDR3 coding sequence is TGTGCCAGCAGTCTGCCGGGACAGGGGGGTGAAAAACTGTTTTTT.